This TCR beta chain stems from a study of blood T cell repertoires in COVID-19. Study at large: The origin of the acute and convalescent COVID-19 samples was the United States, Italy and Spain. Sources were T cells, B-cell-depleted T cells, or PBMCs; the material itself was cDNA or gDNA.

Authors' processing steps: Counts of nucleated cells, estimated from reference gene primer amplification, were obtained. The method was immunoSEQ multiplex PCR; TCRdb's version includes in-frame clones alone and lacks a portion of them. That table furnishes V, J and clone size, whereas the DNA furnished D and trimming. The sample has roughly 230,000 clones, roughly 84% seen once. V was pared by 5 bases and J by 3 bases, with 8 bases of the junction left unmatched. CDR3 size: 15 residues. The germline V gene has CDR1 SEHNR and CDR2 FQNEAQ (reference sequence). Specimen: peripheral blood. The TCR sequence derives from a woman older than 75 with acute or convalescent COVID-19. The gene calls are TRBV7-9 and TRBJ2-7; 9 nucleotides line up with TRBD1. This CDR3 reads CASSRGQGLNYEQYF. The CDR3 DNA reads TGTGCCAGCAGCCGGGGACAGGGTCTAAACTACGAGCAGTACTTC.